Here is one T cell receptor beta chain with its context. Germline loops: CDR1 MNHEY, CDR2 SVGAGI. CDR3 length equals 16 residues. Trimming removed 0 bases from V and 3 bases from J, with 14 bases in between. Under the authors' procedure: Quantification of nucleated cells was approximated via reference gene primer amplification. Profiling relied on immunoSEQ multiplex PCR, and the TCRdb table lists in-frame clones only, not all of them. V and J calls and clone size are given by that table; D and trimming were obtained from the DNA. This sample carries around 200,000 clones, around four fifths of them seen once, and the ten largest clones take 8.5% to 10%. These data originate in a study of blood T cell repertoires in COVID-19. Study background: Material from acute and convalescent COVID-19 was sourced from the United States, Italy and Spain. Sample material is recorded as cDNA or gDNA derived from T cells, B-cell-depleted T cells, or PBMCs.

The chain is built from TRBV6-5 and TRBJ1-1; D perhaps matches TRBD1 (6 bases). This TCR was recovered from a man aged 40-49 years with active or convalescent COVID-19. Sequenced sample: peripheral blood. This CDR3 reads CASSYSRTARDTEAFF. CDR3 nucleotides: TGTGCCAGCAGTTACTCCAGGACAGCCCGGGACACTGAAGCTTTCTTT.